What follows are 20 T cell receptor beta chains derived from one specimen sequenced in a study of identical twins. TCRdb recomputed calls from the 5' RACE reads with MiXCR, one row per CDR3 protein. Counted here are some 500,000 distinct CDR3 sequences, 14% occurring once; the ten biggest clones make up around 0.52%. The same specimen was also included in a second study, on yellow fever vaccine responses in identical twins.

Sequenced sample: CD4+ T cells sorted from blood. All receptors come from a woman aged 18-29 years in good health.

The sample holds many counts of this clonotype. CDR3 DNA sequence: TGTGCCAGCACTGGACAGGGGACAAATACGCAGTATTTT. It encodes CASTGQGTNTQYF. The rearrangement links TRBV2 to TRBJ2-3, with TRBD1 matching 9 bases. Trimming at V came to 7 bases and at J to 7 bases, leaving 6 bases not matched to a gene. CDR1 is SNHLY, CDR2 FYNNEI, per germline. This CDR3 is 13 amino acids long.

In this sample, this clonotype turned up many times. The CDR3 spells CASSLQGAKNIQYF. The DNA for the CDR3 is TGTGCCAGCAGCCTACAGGGGGCCAAAAACATTCAGTACTTC. The chain employs TRBV12-3 or TRBV12-4 and TRBJ2-4; 7 bases are a match to TRBD1. The CDR3 sequence is 14 residues long. The junction had 3 bases not matched to a gene; V was cut back by 6 bases and J by 1 base.

The rearrangement joins TRBV12-3 or TRBV12-4 to TRBJ2-5; D might be TRBD2 (6 bases). V was clipped by 6 bases and J by 5 bases, with 13 bases between them. CDR3 length: 13 amino acids. The CDR3 nucleotides read TGTGCCAGCAGACTAGCAGATCGGGAGACCCAGTACTTC. Amino acid sequence: CASRLADRETQYF.

The table lists this clonotype with a few counts. The chain joins TRBV6-1 to TRBJ1-1; D gene uncertain. In germline, CDR1 is MNHNS, CDR2 SASEGT. The V end was cut by 6 bases, the J end by 3 bases, with 17 bases between. This CDR3 region has 15 residues. CDR3 amino acids: CASSPRQASYTEAFF. DNA of the CDR3: TGTGCCAGCAGCCCTCGGCAGGCATCTTACACTGAAGCTTTCTTT.

V usage is TRBV5-1 and J usage is TRBJ2-5; 10 positions match TRBD1. The V and J ends lost 0 bases and 2 bases, in that order; junction bases with no gene match: 7. Germline CDR1 and CDR2: SGHRS and YFSETQ. The CDR3 consists of 17 residues. This chain's CDR3 is CASSLAGQGNLQETQYF. Written as DNA, the CDR3 is TGCGCCAGCAGCTTGGCGGGACAGGGGAACCTTCAAGAGACCCAGTACTTC.

This clonotype occurred many times. This chain links TRBV12-3 or TRBV12-4 with TRBJ1-2; tentatively, D is TRBD1 (6 bases). The germline V and J ends were trimmed by 6 bases and 8 bases, with 16 bases remaining between them. This CDR3 region has 13 residues. The CDR3 loop is CASSLGQPWGYTF. CDR3 DNA sequence: TGTGCCAGCAGCCTTGGACAGCCTTGGGGCTACACCTTC.

The J gene is TRBJ2-1, the V gene TRBV7-9; 7 positions agree with TRBD1. CDR1 is SEHNR and CDR2 is FQNEAQ in the germline V gene (reference sequence). There are 13 residues in the CDR3. Trimming removed 7 bases from V and 10 bases from J; junction bases left unmatched: 10. In nucleotides, the CDR3 is TGTGCCAGCACCATTAGCCTGGACAGGGAGCAGTTCTTC. It encodes CASTISLDREQFF.

CDR3 amino acids: CASRDSGGSDTQYF. The CDR3 DNA reads as TGTGCCAGCAGGGACAGCGGGGGCTCAGATACGCAGTATTTT. The chain is built from TRBV12-3 or TRBV12-4 and TRBJ2-3; TRBD2 agrees at 8 bases. The junction had 6 bases not matched to a gene; V was cut back by 6 bases and J by 4 bases. The CDR3 has 14 residues.

This clonotype was counted a few times. This chain joins TRBV11-2 and TRBJ1-5, with D possibly TRBD1 on 6 matching bases. The CDR3 has 15 amino acids. Germline-derived CDR1 and CDR2 are SGHAT and FQNNGV. V lost 4 bases, J lost 4 bases, and 14 bases lay in between. CDR3 region: CASSSLQGGNQPQHF. The CDR3 DNA follows: TGTGCCAGCAGCTCGCTACAGGGTGGAAATCAGCCCCAGCATTTT.

The sample holds a few counts of this clonotype. J is TRBJ2-1 and V is TRBV4-2, with a tentative D call TRBD1 (6 bases). The germline gives CDR1 LGHNA, CDR2 YNFKEQ. This CDR3 region has 16 residues. V was trimmed by 5 bases and J by 5 bases, leaving 19 bases between them. CDR3 amino acids: CASSAPERTDNNEQFF. In nucleotides, the CDR3 is TGTGCCAGCAGCGCACCCGAACGGACAGACAACAATGAGCAGTTCTTC.

This chain links TRBV29-1 with TRBJ2-7; TRBD2 aligns across 7 bases. V dropped 4 bases and J dropped 5; count of bases not matched to a gene: 11. This CDR3 region has 14 residues. Per germline, CDR1 SQVTM and CDR2 ANQGSEA. CDR3 bases: TGCAGCGTTGTTCTAGCGGAAGCTAACAACGAGCAGTACTTC. It codes for CSVVLAEANNEQYF.

This clonotype was observed a handful of times. The chain recombines TRBV2 with TRBJ2-3; 13 bases line up with TRBD2. J was trimmed by 6 bases and V by 10 bases; bases with no gene match: 10. This CDR3 has 15 amino acids. Looked up from germline, CDR1 is SNHLY and CDR2 is FYNNEI. The CDR3 coding sequence is TGTGCCACCACCGGACTAGCGGGGGCCGGGGATACGCAGTATTTT. Residues: CATTGLAGAGDTQYF. Drawing the rest from reference TRBV2 and TRBJ2-3, the complete variable domain is EPEVTQTPSHQVTQMGQEVILRCVPISNHLYFYWYRQILGQKVEFLVSFYNNEISEKSEIFDDQFSVERPDGSNFTLKIRSTKLEDSAMYFCATTGLAGAGDTQYFGPGTRLTVL.

This clonotype was observed many times. V gene TRBV7-3 combines with J gene TRBJ1-1; weak D call: TRBD1 (6 bases). With 2 bases removed from V and 1 base from J, the gap between germline ends came to 8 bases. The germline V gene has CDR1 SGHTA and CDR2 FQGTGA. The CDR3 contains 14 residues. The CDR3 coding sequence is TGTGCCAGCAGCTTAGGGGGCGCGAACACTGAAGCTTTCTTT. It specifies CASSLGGANTEAFF. The complete variable domain, with remaining parts taken from reference TRBV7-3 and TRBJ1-1, reads GAGVSQTPSNKVTEKGKYVELRCDPISGHTALYWYRQSLGQGPEFLIYFQGTGAADDSGLPNDRFFAVRPEGSVSTLKIQRTERGDSAVYLCASSLGGANTEAFFGQGTRLTVV.

In this sample, this clonotype turned up many times. The J gene is TRBJ2-2, the V gene TRBV6-2 or TRBV6-3; D tentatively fits TRBD1 or TRBD2 (5 bases each). Germline CDR1 reads MNHEY; CDR2 reads SVGEGT. The V end was cut by 7 bases, the J end by 4 bases, with 10 bases between. This CDR3 spans 13 amino acids. The CDR3 is CASITGTTGELFF. The CDR3 DNA is TGTGCCAGCATTACGGGGACCACCGGGGAGCTGTTTTTT.

This clonotype occurred a few times. This rearrangement joins TRBV14 to TRBJ2-2; possible D gene TRBD2, 6 bases. This CDR3 has 17 residues. Germline CDR1 reads SGHDN; CDR2 reads FVKESK. Trimming took off 3 bases at V and 4 bases at J, with 18 bases between the two ends. The CDR3 protein is CASSQLSGARGTGELFF. As DNA, the CDR3 is TGTGCCAGCAGCCAGCTTAGCGGAGCCCGGGGCACCGGGGAGCTGTTTTTT.

This chain links TRBV15 with TRBJ2-1; D is uncertain. CDR1 is LNHNV, CDR2 YYDKDF, per germline (reference sequence). V gave up 8 bases and J gave up 0 bases, with 14 bases separating them. The CDR3 contains 15 residues. In DNA form, the CDR3 reads TGTGCCACCCAGAGAGCTCCGAGCTCCTACAATGAGCAGTTCTTC. Translation gives CATQRAPSSYNEQFF.

The chain employs TRBV6-2 or TRBV6-3 and TRBJ2-7, with TRBD2 matching 9 bases. Germline V gene sequence: CDR1 MNHEY, CDR2 SVGEGT. Trimming cost V 4 bases and J 8 bases; bases outside gene matches: 15. The CDR3 loop spans 16 amino acids. The CDR3 sequence: CASSFGALAGQVQQYF. CDR3 in DNA: TGTGCCAGCAGTTTCGGTGCTCTAGCGGGGCAAGTTCAGCAGTACTTC.

The chain joins TRBV14 to TRBJ2-1; TRBD2 might be the D (5 bases). The CDR3 is 15 residues long. Trimming took off 4 bases at V and 0 bases at J, with 10 bases between the two ends. From germline, CDR1 is SGHDN and CDR2 FVKESK. The CDR3 DNA sequence: TGTGCCAGCAGCCCGGACTTGCTCTCCTACAATGAGCAGTTCTTC. Translated, it gives CASSPDLLSYNEQFF.

CDR3 sequence: CAIRIPSTDTQYF. The CDR3 bases are TGTGCCATCAGAATCCCGAGCACAGATACGCAGTATTTT. The chain joins TRBV10-3 to TRBJ2-3; D gene ambiguous. With 6 bases removed from V and 0 bases from J, the gap between germline ends came to 7 bases. Germline loops: CDR1 ENHRY, CDR2 SYGVKD. The CDR3 length is 13 residues.

This clonotype was seen ten or more times. This sequence joins TRBV7-9 and TRBJ2-2; a weak D match, TRBD1 (6 bases). Germline loops: CDR1 SEHNR, CDR2 FQNEAQ (reference sequence). Trimming took off 4 bases at V and 4 bases at J, with 16 bases between the two ends. The CDR3 extends over 16 amino acids. CDR3 sequence: CASSSKPGQPTGELFF. The CDR3 DNA follows: TGTGCCAGCAGCTCAAAACCGGGACAACCCACCGGGGAGCTGTTTTTT.